This TCR beta chain is from a study of T-cell reconstitution after alpha-beta-depleted transplantation in children. General study results and limits: Newly produced T cells mostly accounted for T-cell counts and diversity one year post-transplant. Elevated TCRbeta diversity at day 60 was traced, in some patients, to surviving recipient T cells and thymic progenitors.

A word on this clonotype: As yet, its antigen is unknown.

The ends lost 6 bases at V and 4 bases at J; junction bases unmatched: 11. The germline CDR1 and CDR2 sequences are DFQATT and SNEGSKA (reference sequence). The CDR3 contains 14 residues. Unique molecular identifiers were incorporated when the TCRbeta library was constructed. MiXCR, run by TCRdb on the PCR reads, gives a single entry per CDR3 protein. In the table there are roughly 400,000 distinct CDR3 sequences, roughly 43% of which are singletons. The material sequenced was PBMCs, taken before TCRalphabeta/CD19-depleted stem cell transplant. The source of this sequence is a girl aged 2 to 10 with aplastic anemia, due to receive a stem cell transplant. This chain links TRBV20-1 with TRBJ1-2; 7 positions agree with TRBD1. CDR3 coding DNA: TGCAGTGCCATAGATCGACAGGGATTCTATGGCTACACCTTC. This encodes CSAIDRQGFYGYTF.